This TCR beta chain was documented in a study of blood T cell repertoires in COVID-19. The overall study: Some COVID-19 samples were acute and others convalescent; all came from the United States, Italy and Spain.

Across 20 to 25 US areas, participants ranged in age from about 18 to 100 years. Clinical histories supplied by participants themselves formed the basis of cohort assignment. Looked up from germline, CDR1 is MGHRA and CDR2 is YSYEKL. The CDR3 is 12 amino acids. V lost 5 bases, J lost 3 bases, and 7 bases lay in between. Profiled with immunoSEQ multiplex PCR; TCRdb holds only in-frame clones, not every one. The sample has about 170,000 clones; around 80% are singletons. V gene TRBV4-1 combines with J gene TRBJ1-1, with unresolved D. The sequenced sample was PBMCs or T cells enriched from blood (not recorded which). This TCR derives from a man aged 45-65 years who had recovered from COVID-19. The CDR3 DNA sequence: TGCGCCAGCAGCTCTTCTTACACTGAAGCTTTCTTT. This sequence encodes CASSSSYTEAFF.